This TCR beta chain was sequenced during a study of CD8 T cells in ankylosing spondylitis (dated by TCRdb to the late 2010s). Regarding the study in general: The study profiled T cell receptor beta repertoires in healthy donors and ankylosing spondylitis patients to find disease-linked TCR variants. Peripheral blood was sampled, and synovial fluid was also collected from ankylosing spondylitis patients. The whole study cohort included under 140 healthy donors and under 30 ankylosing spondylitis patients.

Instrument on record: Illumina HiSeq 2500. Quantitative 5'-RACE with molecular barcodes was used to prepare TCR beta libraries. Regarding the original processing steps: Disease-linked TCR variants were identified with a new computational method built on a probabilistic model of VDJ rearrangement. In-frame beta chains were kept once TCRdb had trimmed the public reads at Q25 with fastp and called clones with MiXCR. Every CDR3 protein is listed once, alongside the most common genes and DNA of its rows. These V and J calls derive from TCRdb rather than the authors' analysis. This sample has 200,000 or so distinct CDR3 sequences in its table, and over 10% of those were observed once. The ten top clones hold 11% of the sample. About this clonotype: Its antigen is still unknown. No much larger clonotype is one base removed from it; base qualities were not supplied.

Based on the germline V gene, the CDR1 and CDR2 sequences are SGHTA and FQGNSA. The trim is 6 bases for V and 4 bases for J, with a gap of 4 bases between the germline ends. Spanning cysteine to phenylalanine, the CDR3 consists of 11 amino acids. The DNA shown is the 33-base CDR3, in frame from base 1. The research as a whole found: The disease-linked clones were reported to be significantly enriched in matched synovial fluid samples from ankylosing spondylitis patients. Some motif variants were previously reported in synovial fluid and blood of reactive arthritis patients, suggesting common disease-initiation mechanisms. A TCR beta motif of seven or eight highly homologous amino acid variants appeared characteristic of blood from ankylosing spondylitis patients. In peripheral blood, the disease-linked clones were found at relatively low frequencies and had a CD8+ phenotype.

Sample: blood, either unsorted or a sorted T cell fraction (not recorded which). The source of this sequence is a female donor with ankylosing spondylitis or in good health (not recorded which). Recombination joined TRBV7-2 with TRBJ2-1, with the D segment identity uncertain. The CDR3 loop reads CASRNYNEQFF. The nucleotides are TGTGCCAGCAGGAATTACAATGAGCAGTTCTTC.